The rows below give T cell receptor beta chains drawn from one sample of a study of blood T cell repertoires in COVID-19. Clones were sequenced by immunoSEQ multiplex PCR, and TCRdb holds only the in-frame ones, with some missing. This sample has approximately 86,000 clones, with about 82% found just once. Material: peripheral blood. These receptors came from a man aged 45-65 years with acute or convalescent COVID-19. Both conserved end residues are trimmed from each CDR3. Each record gives: CDR3 protein, CDR3 length, V gene.

CDR3 protein: ASSLGGGAHSGNTIY
CDR3 length: 15
V gene: TRBV7-6

CDR3 protein: ASSLKSGGTDTQY
CDR3 length: 13
V gene: TRBV5-5

CDR3 protein: ASSSVGTGANYGYT
CDR3 length: 14
V gene: TRBV7-9

CDR3 protein: ASSNDRGGQYNEQF
CDR3 length: 14
V gene: TRBV21-1

CDR3 protein: ASIPGLNNEQF
CDR3 length: 11
V gene: TRBV28

CDR3 protein: ASSGSGGAKREY
CDR3 length: 12
V gene: TRBV28

CDR3 protein: ASSFIAGATGELF
CDR3 length: 13
V gene: TRBV6-5

CDR3 protein: ASSPFSGQASYEQY
CDR3 length: 14
V gene: TRBV18

CDR3 protein: ASSSKSGAPDTQY
CDR3 length: 13
V gene: TRBV6-6

CDR3 protein: ASSPSGGSRDTQY
CDR3 length: 13
V gene: TRBV7-2

CDR3 protein: ASRYRDRGSYEQY
CDR3 length: 13
V gene: TRBV6-5

CDR3 protein: ASSLPGQGLDEQY
CDR3 length: 13
V gene: TRBV6-5

CDR3 protein: ASSVLADRTDTQY
CDR3 length: 13
V gene: TRBV7-2

CDR3 protein: ASSLLSGVEQF
CDR3 length: 11
V gene: TRBV5-6

CDR3 protein: ASSTTGVGEQY
CDR3 length: 11
V gene: TRBV19

CDR3 protein: ASSVGVAGTDTQY
CDR3 length: 13
V gene: TRBV9

CDR3 protein: ASRCPGRETQY
CDR3 length: 11
V gene: TRBV7-3

CDR3 protein: ASSLSGRANTGELF
CDR3 length: 14
V gene: TRBV27

CDR3 protein: ASSLNTANSPLH
CDR3 length: 12
V gene: TRBV28

CDR3 protein: ASRDIITY
CDR3 length: 8
V gene: TRBV28

CDR3 protein: ASSVSGAKTEAF
CDR3 length: 12
V gene: TRBV25-1

CDR3 protein: ASSEDRAGIVNTEAF
CDR3 length: 15
V gene: TRBV6-4

CDR3 protein: ASSQTGASGNTIY
CDR3 length: 13
V gene: TRBV16

CDR3 protein: ASSRGQGAGSSPLH
CDR3 length: 14
V gene: TRBV25-1

CDR3 protein: ASSPLAGGASTNYGYT
CDR3 length: 16
V gene: TRBV18

CDR3 protein: AGQGQGGKPQH
CDR3 length: 11
V gene: TRBV28

CDR3 protein: SVGGDSTYEQY
CDR3 length: 11
V gene: TRBV29-1

CDR3 protein: ASSGRQGTKNIQY
CDR3 length: 13
V gene: TRBV21-1

CDR3 protein: ASSVRDLYNEQF
CDR3 length: 12
V gene: TRBV7-9

CDR3 protein: ASSEGSAEQY
CDR3 length: 10
V gene: TRBV10-1

CDR3 protein: ASSGGYNEKLF
CDR3 length: 11
V gene: TRBV10-2

CDR3 protein: ASISGTGFNEQF
CDR3 length: 12
V gene: TRBV5-1

CDR3 protein: ASSSSGGDTDTQY
CDR3 length: 13
V gene: TRBV6-5

CDR3 protein: SVERGGTGELF
CDR3 length: 11
V gene: TRBV29-1

CDR3 protein: ASSSRDSAYNEQF
CDR3 length: 13
V gene: TRBV9